The next 5 T cell receptor beta chains were all read from a single sample in a study of shared T cell receptors in the human thymus. Method: immunoSEQ multiplex PCR; TCRdb's copy keeps in-frame clones and lacks some. Of over 350,000 clones in the sample, approximately 95% were seen once. Sequenced material: thymocytes. These receptors all stem from a human donor.

The chain links TRBV7-2 to TRBJ2-1; 16 bases are shared with TRBD2. The CDR3 covers 19 residues. With V trimmed by 4 bases and J by 2 bases, 8 bases remained unmatched. The germline gives CDR1 SGHTA, CDR2 FQGNSA. As DNA, the CDR3 is TGTGCCAGCAGCTCGGACAGTGGGACTAGCGGGAGGGCCTACAATGAGCAGTTCTTC. Its protein product is CASSSDSGTSGRAYNEQFF.

The chain links TRBV6-4 to TRBJ1-2, with D possibly TRBD1 on 6 matching bases. The CDR3 spans 17 residues. Germline V CDR1 and CDR2: MRHNA, SNTAGT. Trimming took off 8 bases at V and 7 bases at J, with 29 bases between the two ends. CDR3: CASSTRGQGVRPRGYTF. In nucleotides, the CDR3 is TGTGCCAGCTCAACCCGGGGGCAGGGCGTTCGCCCACGTGGCTACACCTTC.

The chain uses TRBV4-1 and TRBJ1-1; D is perhaps TRBD1 (5 bases). Germline V lookup: CDR1 MGHRA, CDR2 YSYEKL. The CDR3 has 18 amino acids. V lost 1 base to trimming and J lost 4 bases, with 22 bases between them. CDR3 sequence: CASSQVSVQGGRGTEAFF. The CDR3 DNA sequence: TGCGCCAGCAGCCAAGTATCTGTGCAGGGAGGGAGAGGCACTGAAGCTTTCTTT.

The V gene is TRBV19, the J gene TRBJ1-2; weak D call: TRBD1 (5 bases). The V end was cut by 9 bases, the J end by 4 bases, with 15 bases between. This CDR3 region has 13 residues. Germline-derived CDR1 and CDR2 are LNHDA and SQIVND (reference sequence). The CDR3 reads CASSSTGAYGYTF. The CDR3 region has the DNA TGTGCCAGCTCCTCAACAGGTGCCTATGGCTACACCTTC.

The genes are TRBV2 and TRBJ2-2; 7 bases line up with TRBD1. Germline assignment: CDR1 SNHLY and CDR2 FYNNEI. The CDR3 covers 13 residues. Unmatched junction bases numbered 7, after V lost 7 bases and J lost 8 bases. CDR3 region: CASKGQGEGELFF. The DNA of the CDR3 is TGTGCCAGCAAGGGTCAGGGGGAAGGGGAGCTGTTTTTT.